This T cell receptor (beta chain) was profiled in a study of shared clonotypes between healthy human individuals. Some clones are missing from TCRdb's copy, which holds only in-frame ones; the method was immunoSEQ multiplex PCR. The table shows some 1 million clones, with 70% to 80% occurring only once. With 7 bases removed from V and 1 base from J, the gap between germline ends came to 10 bases. CDR3 size: 13 residues. CDR1 and CDR2 (germline): LGHNT, FRNRAP. Sequencing was carried out using memory CD4+ T cells sorted from blood. Subset here: CD45RA-negative fraction. This receptor was taken from a man between 18 and 35 years old in good health. The rearrangement uses TRBV12-5 and TRBJ1-1; no definite D call. This CDR3 reads CASASEANTEAFF. The CDR3 bases are TGTGCTAGTGCCTCAGAAGCGAACACTGAAGCTTTCTTT.